A selection of T cell receptor beta chains follows, all from one sample in a study of cytomegalovirus exposure and HLA in healthy donors. The protocol was immunoSEQ multiplex PCR, while the TCRdb copy is restricted to in-frame clones and leaves out a portion. The profile shows roughly 150,000 clones, roughly four fifths of them singletons. The specimen was PBMCs. The origin of the receptors is a woman under 30 in good health and CMV-seronegative. Each CDR3 is given with its conserved first and last residue. The size field is filled for only some rows; it gives once, few, many or a size class.

j_call,v_call,cdr3_length,clone_size,cdr3_aa
TRBJ1-4,TRBV11-2,15,once,CASSFGDRGIEKLFF
TRBJ2-1,TRBV5-4,15,.,CASSFPEILYNEQFF
TRBJ2-1,TRBV5-5,14,.,CASSSTGQHNEQFF
TRBJ2-2,TRBV10-1,12,once,CAREGGPGELFF
TRBJ1-2,TRBV28,14,.,CASSADRPDYGYTF
TRBJ1-2,TRBV7-9,16,once,CASSPRGQGANYGYTF
TRBJ1-1,TRBV19,15,.,CASSVLVDKNTEAFF
TRBJ1-5,TRBV28,13,.,CASSLPQGQPQHF
TRBJ2-7,TRBV5-8,13,.,CASSSAGKHEQYF
TRBJ1-2,TRBV6-5,14,.,CASSPTGVGYGYTF
TRBJ2-4,TRBV15,12,.,CATSRVAGLQYF
TRBJ2-7,TRBV19,13,.,CASSVTPYLEQYF
TRBJ1-2,TRBV9,16,few,CASSGPGPLANYGYTF
TRBJ1-1,TRBV6-5,13,.,CASSPRGNTEAFF
TRBJ2-1,TRBV4-1,15,.,CASSPGLGFYNEQFF
TRBJ1-1,TRBV2,15,.,CASKEIQGKDTEAFF
TRBJ2-1,TRBV29-1,16,.,CSVEPGLAGPYNEQFF
TRBJ2-1,TRBV6-6,13,.,CATGRGSGDRLFF
TRBJ1-2,TRBV5-1,17,.,CASSFFGEARANYGYTF
TRBJ2-5,TRBV9,14,.,CASSVSGQGETQYF
TRBJ1-2,TRBV5-1,18,.,CASSSLTGGSDSVYGYTF